This T cell receptor beta chain was identified in a study of T-cell memory formation after mild COVID-19 (dated by TCRdb to the early 2020s). About the study as a whole: TCR sequence clusters from the two donors were found to be largely donor specific. Two young, previously healthy adult volunteers, one female and one male, were included in the cohort. T-cell clones expanding and contracting after mild COVID-19 in two donors were tracked by longitudinal TCRalpha and TCRbeta repertoire sequencing. Results and caveats for the whole study, not just this receptor: SARS-CoV-2 specificity was not confirmed for the second-wave clones peaking on day 37. Some responding clones were detected in pre-infection memory, suggesting pre-existing cross-reactive memory T cells joined the SARS-CoV-2 response. Balanced CD4/CD8 phenotypes were observed for clones contracting from day 15 to 85, whereas a bias towards CD4+ was observed for a second wave of clones expanding from day 15 to 37. The study included only a couple of mild cases, and larger cohorts that include severe cases with pre-infection samples were judged to be necessary. Contracting CD4+ clones were found mainly in CM and EM memory subsets, while CD8+ clones were enriched in EMRA.

The germline ends are 18 bases apart after V is trimmed by 3 bases and J by 0 bases. CDR1 SGHDT and CDR2 YYEEEE were looked up in the germline V gene. Spanning cysteine to phenylalanine, the CDR3 consists of 17 amino acids. Just CDR3 DNA is preserved here, 51 bases in frame from base 1. This clonotype was detected a few times. Its antigen target is currently unknown. Base qualities are not provided; no much larger clone lies one nucleotide away. Ficoll-Paque density gradient centrifugation was used to isolate PBMCs. The listed sequencing device is Illumina NovaSeq 6000. cDNA libraries for TCRalpha and TCRbeta were prepared by 5'RACE using constant-segment primers, with sample barcodes and unique molecular identifiers added. RNA was extracted from every sample with Trizol reagent. Libraries were amplified in two PCR steps, with a second sample barcode and Illumina TruSeq adapters added in the second step. Sequencing of libraries was performed on an Illumina NovaSeq with 2 x 150 bp paired-end reads. Per the source publication's procedure: Reads were demultiplexed and collapsed into UMI-guided consensus sequences with migec v1.2.7. Using mixcr v2.1.11, the UMI consensuses were aligned to TRA and TRB V and J templates and assembled into clonotypes. Clonotypes were classified as expanded or contracted when called significant by both edgeR and NoisET, with noise models trained on biological replicates. For edgeR calls, the cutoffs were a false discovery rate-adjusted p below 0.01 and a log2 fold-change threshold of 1. PCA with hierarchical clustering of max-normalized trajectories of the 1000 most abundant clonotypes was used as exploratory dynamics analysis. Separately sequenced CD4+ and CD8+ repertoires were used to assign the CD4 or CD8 phenotype of responding clones. TCRdb trimmed public reads at Q25 via fastp, called clones via MiXCR and kept in-frame beta chains. Here each entry gathers all rows of one CDR3 protein and keeps the most common genes and DNA. These V and J calls originate from TCRdb's pipeline instead of the authors' own analysis. This sample has some 180,000 distinct CDR3 sequences in its table, and approximately 17% of those were observed once. The top ten hold about 4% of the sample.

The specimen was PBMCs or a T cell subset sorted from them (not recorded which). This chain joins TRBV5-6 to TRBJ2-5; the D gene is perhaps TRBD2, from 6 matching bases. This receptor was obtained from a man younger than 35 who had mild COVID-19 (a few samples of this study predate the infection). The sample titles of this study are shuffled in the database, so cell type and time point are left out; the donor was told from shared clones. The CDR3 loop reads CASSSSGSNLYQETQYF. The bases are TGTGCCAGCAGCTCATCCGGGAGCAACCTGTACCAAGAGACCCAGTACTTC.